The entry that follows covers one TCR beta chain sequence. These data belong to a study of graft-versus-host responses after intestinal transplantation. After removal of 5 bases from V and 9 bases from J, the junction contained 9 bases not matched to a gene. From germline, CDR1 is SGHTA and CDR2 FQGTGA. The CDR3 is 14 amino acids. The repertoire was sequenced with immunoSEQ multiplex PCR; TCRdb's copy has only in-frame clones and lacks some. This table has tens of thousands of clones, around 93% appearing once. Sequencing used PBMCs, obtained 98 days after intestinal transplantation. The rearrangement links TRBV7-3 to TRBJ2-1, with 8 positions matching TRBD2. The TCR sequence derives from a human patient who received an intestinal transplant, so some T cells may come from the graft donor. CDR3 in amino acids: CASSPRRGGGEQFF. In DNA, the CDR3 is TGTGCCAGCAGCCCCCGACGGGGGGGAGGTGAGCAGTTCTTC.